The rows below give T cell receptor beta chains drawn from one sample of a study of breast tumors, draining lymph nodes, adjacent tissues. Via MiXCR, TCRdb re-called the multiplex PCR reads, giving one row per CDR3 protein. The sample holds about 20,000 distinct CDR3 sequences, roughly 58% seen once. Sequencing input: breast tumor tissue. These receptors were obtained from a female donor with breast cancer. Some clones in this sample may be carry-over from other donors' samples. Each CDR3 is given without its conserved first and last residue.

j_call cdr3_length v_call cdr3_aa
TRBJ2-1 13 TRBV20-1 SAIHRPMVGGEQF
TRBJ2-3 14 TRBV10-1 ASSESRAGPTDTRY
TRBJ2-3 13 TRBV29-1 SVGGGSLFTDTQY
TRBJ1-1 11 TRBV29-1 SVRTGMNTEAF
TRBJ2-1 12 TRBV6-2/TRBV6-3 ASTSGGETNEQF
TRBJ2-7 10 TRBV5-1 ASSYSPGEHY
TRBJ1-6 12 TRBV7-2 ASRRDRKDSPLH
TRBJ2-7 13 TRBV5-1 ASSLAGQGVHEQY
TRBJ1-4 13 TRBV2 ASSPTGATNEKLF
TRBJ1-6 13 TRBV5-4 ASSTGQGVSSPLH
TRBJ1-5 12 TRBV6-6 ASSHAQGGQPQH
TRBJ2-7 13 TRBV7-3 ASSSGGGRSYEQY
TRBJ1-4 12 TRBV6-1 ASSPRGTNEKLF
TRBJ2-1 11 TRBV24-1 ATSDPNNSEQF
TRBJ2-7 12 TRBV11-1 ASSLERGLYEQY
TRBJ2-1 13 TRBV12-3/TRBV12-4 ASTGRGQGAEEQF
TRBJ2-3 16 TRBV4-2 ASSQEELAGVSADTQY
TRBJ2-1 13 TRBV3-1 ASSQKRGGYNEQF
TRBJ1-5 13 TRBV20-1 SAAAGQGPSEPQH
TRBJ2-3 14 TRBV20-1 SAAPSGRRGTDTQY
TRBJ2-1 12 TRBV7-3 ASCESGGYNEQF
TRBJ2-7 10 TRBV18 ARSPASYEQY
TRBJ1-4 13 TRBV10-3 AISEFADTNEKLF
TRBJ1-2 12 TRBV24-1 ASRGDGANYGYT
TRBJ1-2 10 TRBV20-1 SAGEVVYGYT
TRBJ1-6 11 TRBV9 ASSEVSDSPLH
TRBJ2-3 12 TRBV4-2 ASSQGGFADTQY
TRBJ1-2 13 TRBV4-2 ASSQDWRGARGYT